These 7 T cell receptor beta chains were sequenced from one sample in a study of blood T cells in healthy people across ages. The second PCR ran about 6 to 12 cycles with a sample-barcoded 5' primer and J-beta primers. Via MiXCR, TCRdb re-called the 5' RACE reads, giving one row per CDR3 protein. The sample gives some 890,000 distinct CDR3 sequences, approximately 32% of which show up once; approximately 10% is in the top ten. This same sample was also part of a study on T cells of mothers and their children.

Sequencing input: blood. The receptors were gathered from a woman aged 40 to 49 in good health.

There are a few counts of this clonotype. The CDR3 DNA follows: TGCGCCAGCAGCAGACCGGCAACGACGGAGGCCGGGGAGCTGTTTTTT. Amino acid sequence: CASSRPATTEAGELFF. This rearrangement joins TRBV5-1 to TRBJ2-2; TRBD2 is a possible D gene (5 bases). In germline, CDR1 is SGHRS, CDR2 YFSETQ. The CDR3 sequence is 16 residues long. V lost 4 bases to trimming and J lost 6 bases, with 19 bases between them.

As for this clonotype: A read error may produce the germline difference seen at one junction end. This chain uses TRBV15 with TRBJ2-7; D call uncertain. The CDR3 totals 16 residues. The germline gives CDR1 LNHNV, CDR2 YYDKDF (reference sequence). In nucleotides, the CDR3 is TGTGCCACCAGCAGAGATCGTGGACGGTCGACCTACGGGCAGTACTTC. Its protein is CATSRDRGRSTYGQYF.

The V and J genes are TRBV5-8 and TRBJ1-2; 7 positions agree with TRBD1. The germline V gene has CDR1 SGHTS and CDR2 YDEGEE. This CDR3 is built from 13 residues. V lost 7 bases to trimming and J lost 2 bases; unmatched junction nucleotides: 5. The CDR3 here is CASFRGQNYGYTF. The CDR3 DNA sequence: TGTGCCAGCTTCCGGGGACAGAACTATGGCTACACCTTC.

On this clonotype: A much bigger clone sits one base away, suggesting this may be a read error. The V call is TRBV29-1, the J call TRBJ2-7, with D perhaps matching TRBD1 (6 bases). In germline, CDR1 is SQVTM, CDR2 ANQGSEA. The CDR3 runs 12 residues. In DNA, the CDR3 is TGCAGCGCCCGGACAGACGCCGGGGAGCGGTACTTC. Its protein product is CSARTDAGERYF.

The chain is built from TRBV6-6 and TRBJ1-2; D is perhaps TRBD1 (5 bases). The V end was cut by 2 bases, the J end by 6 bases, with 10 bases between. Germline assignment: CDR1 MNHNY and CDR2 SVGAGI (reference sequence). This CDR3 contains 13 residues. Here the CDR3 reads CASSYGRANGYTF. CDR3 DNA: TGTGCCAGCAGTTACGGCAGGGCGAATGGCTACACCTTC.

This clonotype was observed a single time. The genes are TRBV2 and TRBJ2-7; D remains ambiguous. The germline V gene encodes CDR1 SNHLY and CDR2 FYNNEI. Trimming shortened V by 10 bases and J by 7 bases, and 14 bases separated the two germline ends. This CDR3 is built from 11 residues. This chain's CDR3 is CATNSYNEQYF. CDR3 coding DNA: TGTGCCACCAACTCATACAATGAGCAGTACTTC.

This clonotype was counted between two and nine times. J is TRBJ2-2 and V is TRBV20-1, with TRBD1 matching over 8 bases. This CDR3 region has 15 residues. V was clipped by 3 bases and J by 4 bases; unmatched bases: 7. Germline CDR1 reads DFQATT; CDR2 reads SNEGSKA (reference sequence). DNA for the CDR3: TGCAGTGCTAGGCAGGGACAGGACTTCACCGGGGAGCTGTTTTTT. It encodes CSARQGQDFTGELFF.